These T cell receptor beta chains were read from a single sample in a study of sequential checkpoint blockade in melanoma. Data came from immunoSEQ multiplex PCR; TCRdb stores just in-frame clones and leaves some out. Of about 10,000 clones listed, about 21% are singletons. The source material was tumor tissue (inferred from file names), sampled from a patient given nivolumab and ipilimumab in sequence. These receptors all come from a human donor with melanoma. The CDR3 runs from the conserved cysteine through the conserved F or W. Clone size is given for some rows only: seen once, a few or many times, or a class if the clone is expanded.

v_gene,abundance,CDR3aa
TRBV4-1,.,CASSQDQDSYNEQFF
TRBV6-8,few,CASSYEGGAYSPLHF
TRBV19,.,CASMSTGGNYGYTF
TRBV9,medium-sized,CASGGVEAGELFF
TRBV11-3,many,CASSSRDRGDYGYTF
TRBV28,.,CASSFRGGDSNQPQHF
TRBV11-3,few,CASSLAEGAYEQYF
TRBV6-8,few,CASSVWADYGYTF
TRBV11-3,medium-sized,CASSQGRTGDTEAFF
TRBV12-5,few,CASRDFWEANTIYF
TRBV6-8,.,CASSYPPLSLHF
TRBV1,many,CASSLSFAYTGELFF
TRBV19,.,CASSPWERGNTIYF
TRBV15,.,CATSRDTGFLNTEAFF
TRBV10-3,.,CAISEPTWQPQHF
TRBV7-2,many,CASTGGFADTQYF
TRBV18,.,CASSPPTTGTDQYF
TRBV9,few,CAEKKGPSTDTQYF
TRBV11-3,many,CASSGGRSLSGNTIYF
TRBV10-3,.,CATAGLAGGGPRSEQFF
TRBV10-3,few,CAISEQGDYGYTF
TRBV9,.,CASTPGLARYNEQFF
TRBV11-3,.,CASSSTTKTIEQFF
TRBV9,.,CASSLANPTSTDTQYF
TRBV19,.,CASSLNNQPQHF
TRBV6-8,.,CASSYRGGVQFF
TRBV28,.,CASRPTDPDSNQPQHF
TRBV11-3,few,CASSLDRVQNTEAFF
TRBV19,.,CASTLAGADTQYF
TRBV29-1,.,CSAQTGWKSGNTIYF
TRBV6-8,few,CASSYSRRYWEQTGNTIYF
TRBV6-8,many,CASSYDNRGSGELFF
TRBV11-3,few,CASSPGTQSYNEQFF
TRBV11-3,few,CASSRDITNTEAFF
TRBV18,.,CASSPRTETNTEAFF
TRBV6-8,few,CASSQGLHSSYNEQFF
TRBV7-7,.,CASSWTSGGHNEQFF
TRBV28,few,CASSLPRQGRTMNTEAFF
TRBV29-1,.,CSFSGTGSTGELFF
TRBV9,few,CASSVERGGSYNEQFF
TRBV11-3,.,CASSQTLAGGQADTQYF
TRBV5-1,.,CASSFGLFRPGQGTREQYF
TRBV11-3,few,CASSLTTGGKSPLHF
TRBV15,few,CATSRDRAAETQYF
TRBV9,few,CASSVDRDSCYTF
TRBV19,.,CASSVQVGGYGYTF
TRBV11-3,few,CASSLNPGQGVDTQYF
TRBV9,large,CASSSPPGPQHF
TRBV5-1,.,CASSTTPTSGDSTGELFF
TRBV18,.,CASSSGVGTDTQYF
TRBV14,.,CASSQNAQTQYF
TRBV6-8,.,CATYRLAGGELFF
TRBV12-2,.,CASNSGNPSYEQYF